Described below is a single T cell receptor beta chain sequence and its context. The antigen is not known. Treatment: 15 to 20 received Ad26.COV2.S at low or high dose, single or two shots; a few received placebo; per-sample allocation not given. Samples analyzed were those drawn on day 63 after the first vaccine or placebo injection. These data belong to a study of Ad26.COV2.S vaccination and SARS-CoV-2 variants. Study context: Vaccine-arm donor from the placebo-controlled COV1001 Ad26.COV2.S trial. The authors gave Ad26.COV2.S intramuscularly, either once or twice 56 days apart. General study results and limits: Non-spike TCR breadth showed similarity between vaccine and placebo recipients. Measures of TCR breadth and depth may have fallen short of total T cell responses.

Trimming took off 2 bases at V and 3 bases at J, with 7 bases between the two ends. Per germline, CDR1 LGHDT and CDR2 YNNKEL (reference sequence). The length of the CDR3 is 13 residues. The assay was immunoSEQ multiplex PCR, and TCRdb's table has in-frame clones only and misses some. The sample consists of fewer than 400,000 clones, approximately 90% of them appearing once. The chain employs TRBV3-1 (or the pseudogene TRBV3-2) and TRBJ1-1; D possibly corresponds to TRBD1 (5 bases). The sequenced sample was peripheral blood, obtained in a trial of Ad26.COV2.S vaccine versus placebo. The source of this sequence is a person between 18 and 65 years old who received the Ad26.COV2.S COVID-19 vaccine or a placebo. The DNA of the CDR3 is TGTGCCAGCAGCCAACTGGGGGACACTGAAGCTTTCTTT. Its translation: CASSQLGDTEAFF.